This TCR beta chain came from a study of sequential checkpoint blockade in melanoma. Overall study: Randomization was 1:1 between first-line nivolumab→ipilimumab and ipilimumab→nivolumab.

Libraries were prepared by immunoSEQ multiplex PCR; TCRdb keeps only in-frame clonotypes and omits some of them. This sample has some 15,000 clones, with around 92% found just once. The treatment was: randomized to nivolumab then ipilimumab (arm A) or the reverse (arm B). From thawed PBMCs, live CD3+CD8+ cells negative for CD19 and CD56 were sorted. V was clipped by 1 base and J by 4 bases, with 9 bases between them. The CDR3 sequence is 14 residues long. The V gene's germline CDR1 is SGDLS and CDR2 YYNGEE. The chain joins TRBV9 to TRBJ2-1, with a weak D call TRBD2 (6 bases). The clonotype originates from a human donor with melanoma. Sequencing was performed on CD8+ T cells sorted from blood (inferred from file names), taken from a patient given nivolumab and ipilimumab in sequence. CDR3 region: CASSVWDSYNEQFF. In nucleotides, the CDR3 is TGTGCCAGCAGCGTATGGGACTCGTACAATGAGCAGTTCTTC. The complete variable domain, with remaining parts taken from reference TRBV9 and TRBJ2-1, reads DSGVTQTPKHLITATGQRVTLRCSPRSGDLSVYWYQQSLDQGLQFLIQYYNGEERAKGNILERFSAQQFPDLHSELNLSSLELGDSALYFCASSVWDSYNEQFFGPGTRLTVL.